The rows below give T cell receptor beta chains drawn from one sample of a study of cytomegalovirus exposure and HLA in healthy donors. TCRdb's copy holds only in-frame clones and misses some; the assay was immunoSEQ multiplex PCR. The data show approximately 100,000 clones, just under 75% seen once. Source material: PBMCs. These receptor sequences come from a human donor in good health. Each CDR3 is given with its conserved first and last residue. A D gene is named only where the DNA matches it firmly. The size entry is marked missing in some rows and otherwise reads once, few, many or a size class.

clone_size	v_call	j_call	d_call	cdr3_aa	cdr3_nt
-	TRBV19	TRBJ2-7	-	CASSSHREQYF	TGTGCCAGTAGTTCGCACAGGGAGCAGTACTTC
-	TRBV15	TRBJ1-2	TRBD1	CATSRGTGGTWNGYTF	TGTGCCACCAGCAGAGGGACAGGGGGCACGTGGAATGGCTACACCTTC
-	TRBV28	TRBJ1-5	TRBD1	CASSRPDREDQPQHF	TGTGCCAGCAGTAGACCTGACAGGGAGGATCAGCCCCAGCATTTT
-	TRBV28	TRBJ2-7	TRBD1	CASSLRDSTYEQHF	TGTGCCAGCAGTTTAAGGGACAGCACCTACGAGCAGCACTTC
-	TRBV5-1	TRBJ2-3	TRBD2	CASSLGTSGGTWTDTQYF	TGCGCCAGCAGCTTGGGGACTAGCGGCGGAACGTGGACAGATACGCAGTATTTT
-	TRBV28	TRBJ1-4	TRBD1	CASSFTDGTGWGKLFF	TGTGCCAGCAGTTTCACCGACGGGACAGGGTGGGGCAAACTGTTTTTT
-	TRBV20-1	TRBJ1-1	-	CSAGGTLKAFF	TGCAGTGCTGGCGGGACCTTGAAAGCTTTCTTT
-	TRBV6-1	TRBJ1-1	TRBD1	CASRGLQGWNTEAFF	TGTGCCAGCAGAGGATTACAGGGGTGGAACACTGAAGCTTTCTTT
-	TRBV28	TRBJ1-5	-	CASTREGSGNQSQHF	TGTGCCAGCACCCGAGAAGGTAGCGGAAATCAGTCCCAGCATTTT
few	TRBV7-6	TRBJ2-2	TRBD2	CASSLGGGGADGELFF	TGTGCCAGCAGCTTAGGAGGCGGGGGGGCCGACGGGGAGCTGTTTTTT
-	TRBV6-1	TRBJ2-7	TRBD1	CASSVGDRDHEQYF	TGTGCCAGCAGTGTCGGGGACAGGGACCACGAGCAGTACTTC
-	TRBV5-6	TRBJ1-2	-	CASTPTEGFLYTF	TGTGCCAGCACCCCGACCGAGGGTTTTCTCTACACCTTC
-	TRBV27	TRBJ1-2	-	CASSPDKRYGYTF	TGTGCCAGCAGTCCGGACAAGCGCTATGGCTACACCTTC
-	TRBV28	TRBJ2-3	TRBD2	CASSSTSARTDTQYF	TGTGCCAGCAGTTCTACTAGCGCACGCACAGATACGCAGTATTTT
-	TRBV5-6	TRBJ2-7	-	CASSLGARGHEQYF	TGTGCCAGCAGCTTGGGGGCCAGGGGCCACGAGCAGTACTTC
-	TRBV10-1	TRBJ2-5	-	CASSEIRGGTQYF	TGCGCCAGCAGTGAAATCCGGGGTGGGACCCAGTACTTC
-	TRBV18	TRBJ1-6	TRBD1	CASSPGQGNSPLHF	TGTGCCAGCTCCCCGGGACAGGGGAATTCACCCCTCCACTTT
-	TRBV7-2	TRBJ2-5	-	CASSLVAEETQYF	TGTGCCAGCAGCTTAGTGGCAGAAGAGACCCAGTACTTC
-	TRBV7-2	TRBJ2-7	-	CASSYRDHSGTEQYF	TGTGCCAGCAGCTATCGCGACCACAGTGGAACTGAGCAGTACTTC
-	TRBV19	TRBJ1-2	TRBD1	CASRTGNYGYTF	TGTGCCAGCAGGACAGGGAACTATGGCTACACCTTC
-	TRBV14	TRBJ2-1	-	CASSHRETYNEQFF	TGTGCCAGCAGCCACCGGGAAACCTACAATGAGCAGTTCTTC
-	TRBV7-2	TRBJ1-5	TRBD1	CASSQGQGSKQPQHF	TGTGCCAGCAGCCAAGGACAGGGAAGCAAGCAGCCCCAGCATTTT
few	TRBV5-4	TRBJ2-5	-	CASSLERPGETQYF	TGTGCCAGCAGCTTGGAGAGGCCCGGAGAGACCCAGTACTTC
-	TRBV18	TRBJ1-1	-	CASSPLPKGAEKAFF	TGTGCCAGCTCACCACTTCCCAAAGGGGCGGAGAAAGCTTTCTTT
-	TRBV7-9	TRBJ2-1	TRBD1	CASSSLPGQEVYNEQFF	TGTGCCAGCAGCTCGCTACCGGGACAGGAGGTTTACAATGAGCAGTTCTTC
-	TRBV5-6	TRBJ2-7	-	CASSSIRNNPYEQYF	TGTGCCAGCAGCTCAATTAGAAATAACCCCTACGAGCAGTACTTC
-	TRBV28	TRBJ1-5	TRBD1	CAIRTGAYSNQPQHF	TGTGCCATTAGGACAGGGGCCTATAGCAATCAGCCCCAGCATTTT
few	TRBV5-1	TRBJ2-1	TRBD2	CASSLGGLAGNNEQFF	TGCGCCAGCAGCTTGGGGGGACTAGCGGGAAACAATGAGCAGTTCTTC
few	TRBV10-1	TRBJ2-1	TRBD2	CASSASGKGSYNEQFF	TGCGCCAGCAGTGCTAGCGGGAAGGGATCCTACAATGAGCAGTTCTTC
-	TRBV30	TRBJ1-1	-	CAWSVRTQGLNTEAFF	TGTGCCTGGAGTGTACGGACCCAGGGGTTGAACACTGAAGCTTTCTTT
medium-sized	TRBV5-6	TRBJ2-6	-	CASSLKGAGANVLTF	TGTGCCAGCAGCTTGAAGGGGGCTGGGGCCAACGTCCTGACTTTC
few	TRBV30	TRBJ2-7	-	CAWSEGLQGWGRSSYEQYF	TGTGCCTGGAGTGAGGGACTACAGGGTTGGGGACGCAGCTCCTACGAGCAGTACTTC
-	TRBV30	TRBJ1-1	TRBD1	CAWGTGLSTEAFF	TGTGCCTGGGGGACAGGGCTGAGTACTGAAGCTTTCTTT
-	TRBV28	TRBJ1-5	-	CASSYGGILSNQPQHF	TGTGCCAGCAGTTACGGGGGGATTTTAAGCAATCAGCCCCAGCATTTT
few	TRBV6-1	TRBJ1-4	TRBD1	CASSDGQGRREKLFF	TGTGCCAGCAGTGACGGACAGGGGAGGAGGGAAAAACTGTTTTTT
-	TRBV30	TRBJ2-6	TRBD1	CAWRSRGQGVSGANVLTF	TGTGCCTGGAGGTCTCGGGGACAGGGAGTTTCTGGGGCCAACGTCCTGACTTTC